The rows below give T cell receptor beta chains drawn from one sample of a study of blood T cell repertoires in COVID-19. Repertoires were generated with immunoSEQ multiplex PCR, while TCRdb's copy carries only in-frame clones and drops some. Among approximately 180,000 clones, approximately 85% were seen once, and the ten largest hold 6.2%. Source material: PBMCs or T cells enriched from blood (not recorded which). The receptors stem from a man aged 35-49 years who had recovered from COVID-19. CDR3s include the opening cysteine and the closing phenylalanine or tryptophan. The D gene is left open where the match is weak. For some rows the clone size is stated as once, few or many, or as a class when expanded; others skip it.

V gene,clone size,D gene,J gene,CDR3 protein,CDR3 DNA
TRBV6-5,NA,TRBD1,TRBJ2-7,CASSYLGQGVEQYF,TGTGCCAGCAGTTACTTGGGACAGGGAGTCGAGCAGTACTTC
TRBV2,many,NA,TRBJ2-1,CASSGDFSSYNEQFF,TGTGCCAGCTCCGGGGACTTCAGCTCCTACAATGAGCAGTTCTTC
TRBV27,NA,NA,TRBJ1-2,CASSPIEGLDRGYTF,TGTGCCAGCAGCCCGATCGAGGGCTTGGATCGTGGCTACACCTTC
TRBV2,NA,NA,TRBJ2-1,CASSEAWAGEQFF,TGTGCCAGCAGTGAAGCGTGGGCTGGAGAGCAGTTCTTC
TRBV28,once,TRBD1,TRBJ1-1,CASTGTGSGLWAFF,TGTGCCAGCACCGGGACAGGGTCGGGTCTGTGGGCTTTCTTT
TRBV19,few,NA,TRBJ2-7,CASSIVEGAYEQYF,TGTGCCAGTAGTATAGTCGAGGGCGCATACGAGCAGTACTTC
TRBV5-1,NA,TRBD1,TRBJ2-7,CASSYRQGLLPYEQYF,TGCGCCAGCAGCTACCGACAGGGTCTCCTTCCCTACGAGCAGTACTTC
TRBV25-1,few,NA,TRBJ1-5,CASSESHSNQPQHF,TGTGCCAGCAGTGAGTCCCATAGCAATCAGCCCCAGCATTTT
TRBV6-2/TRBV6-3,few,TRBD2,TRBJ2-1,CASSYQRGGLNNEQFF,TGTGCCAGCAGTTACCAGCGGGGGGGCCTTAACAATGAGCAGTTCTTC
TRBV6-5,NA,NA,TRBJ2-1,CASSTQGDEQFF,TGTGCCAGCAGTACACAGGGAGATGAGCAGTTCTTC
TRBV14,NA,NA,TRBJ1-4,CASSQGRGDKLFF,TGTGCCAGCAGCCAAGGGAGGGGAGATAAACTGTTTTTT
TRBV5-4,NA,NA,TRBJ2-6,CASSHRGSLSGANVLTF,TGTGCCAGCAGCCACCGAGGGTCGCTCTCTGGGGCCAACGTCCTGACTTTC
TRBV14,NA,NA,TRBJ2-7,CASSGREGRISSYEQYF,TGTGCCAGCAGCGGGCGCGAGGGAAGAATTAGTTCGTACGAGCAGTACTTC
TRBV27,NA,NA,TRBJ2-5,CASQAGGGLRETQYF,TGTGCCAGCCAGGCTGGGGGGGGGCTAAGAGAGACCCAGTACTTC
TRBV19,once,TRBD1,TRBJ2-1,CASSIDRGTGYNEQFF,TGTGCCAGTAGTATAGATCGAGGGACAGGATACAATGAGCAGTTCTTC
TRBV6-5,NA,TRBD1,TRBJ2-7,CASRSVGQRTDEQYF,TGTGCCAGCAGATCGGTGGGACAGCGAACGGACGAGCAGTACTTC
TRBV6-4,NA,TRBD2,TRBJ2-2,CASSDTSGSTGELFF,TGTGCCAGCAGTGACACTAGCGGGAGCACCGGGGAGCTGTTTTTT
TRBV10-3,NA,NA,TRBJ1-2,CAISDLAPANYGYTF,TGTGCCATCAGTGACCTAGCCCCAGCTAACTATGGCTACACCTTC
TRBV19,NA,NA,TRBJ1-5,CASRAGAPQPQHF,TGTGCCAGTAGGGCAGGGGCCCCTCAGCCCCAGCATTTT
TRBV6-5,NA,NA,TRBJ2-7,CASRGVYEQYF,TGTGCCAGCAGGGGCGTATACGAGCAGTACTTC
TRBV19,few,TRBD1,TRBJ1-2,CASRKGQGSYGYTF,TGTGCCAGTAGGAAAGGACAGGGGAGCTATGGCTACACCTTC
TRBV2,NA,NA,TRBJ2-1,CASTENGHNEQFF,TGTGCCAGCACGGAGAACGGCCACAATGAGCAGTTCTTC
TRBV11-2,NA,TRBD2,TRBJ2-1,CASSLFGSGTYNEQFF,TGTGCCAGCAGCTTATTCGGGAGCGGGACCTACAATGAGCAGTTCTTC
TRBV29-1,NA,NA,TRBJ2-7,CSVTMASRIRDEQYF,TGCAGCGTTACAATGGCATCACGGATCCGGGACGAGCAGTACTTC
TRBV11-2,NA,NA,TRBJ1-1,CASSPSHTEAFF,TGTGCCAGCAGCCCCTCCCACACTGAAGCTTTCTTT
TRBV5-1,NA,NA,TRBJ1-1,CASSLRGMNTEAFF,TGCGCCAGCAGCTTGCGGGGAATGAACACTGAAGCTTTCTTT